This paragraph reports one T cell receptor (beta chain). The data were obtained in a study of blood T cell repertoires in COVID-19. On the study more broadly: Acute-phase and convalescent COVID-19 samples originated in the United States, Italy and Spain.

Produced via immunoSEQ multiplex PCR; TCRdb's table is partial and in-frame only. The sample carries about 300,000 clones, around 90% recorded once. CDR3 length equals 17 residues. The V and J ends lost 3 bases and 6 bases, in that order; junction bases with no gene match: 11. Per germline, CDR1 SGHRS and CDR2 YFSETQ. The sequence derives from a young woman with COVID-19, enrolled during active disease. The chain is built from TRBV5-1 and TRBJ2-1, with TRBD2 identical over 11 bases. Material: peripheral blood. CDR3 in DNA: TGCGCCAGCAGCTGGATGTCGGGACTAGCGGCAAGCAATGAGCAGTTCTTC. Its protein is CASSWMSGLAASNEQFF.